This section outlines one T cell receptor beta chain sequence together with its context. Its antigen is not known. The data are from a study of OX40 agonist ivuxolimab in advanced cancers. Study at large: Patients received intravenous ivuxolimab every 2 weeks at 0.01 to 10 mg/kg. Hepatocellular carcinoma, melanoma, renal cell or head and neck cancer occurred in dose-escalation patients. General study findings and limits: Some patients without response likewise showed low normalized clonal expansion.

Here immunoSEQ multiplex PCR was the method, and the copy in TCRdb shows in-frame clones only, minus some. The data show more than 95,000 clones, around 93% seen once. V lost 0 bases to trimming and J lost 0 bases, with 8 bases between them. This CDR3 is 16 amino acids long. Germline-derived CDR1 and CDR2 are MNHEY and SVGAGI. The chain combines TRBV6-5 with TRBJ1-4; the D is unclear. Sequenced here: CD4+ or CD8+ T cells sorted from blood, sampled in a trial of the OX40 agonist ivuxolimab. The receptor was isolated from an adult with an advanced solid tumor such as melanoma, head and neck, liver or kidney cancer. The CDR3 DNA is TGTGCCAGCAGTTACTCGAGTGAACCAACTAATGAAAAACTGTTTTTT. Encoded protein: CASSYSSEPTNEKLFF.